This T cell receptor beta chain is drawn from a study of blood T cell repertoires in COVID-19. Between the trimmed V and J ends, which lost 3 bases and 0 bases, there was a span of 11 bases. Germline CDR1 reads KGHSH; CDR2 reads LQKENI. The CDR3 sequence is 16 residues long. The authors' processing: For nucleated cells, counts were estimated from reference gene primer amplification. Method: immunoSEQ multiplex PCR; TCRdb's copy keeps in-frame clones and lacks some. The DNA was the basis for D and trimming; V, J and clone size are from that table. The table includes about 76,000 clones, around nine tenths detected once.

Sequencing was done on a sample of peripheral blood. J is TRBJ1-4 and V is TRBV18; TRBD1 might be the D (5 bases). The sequence was collected from a human donor in a cohort sampled during active COVID-19. The CDR3 region is CASSPSTVATNEKLFF. The CDR3 DNA sequence: TGTGCCAGCTCACCTTCGACAGTTGCAACTAATGAAAAACTGTTTTTT.